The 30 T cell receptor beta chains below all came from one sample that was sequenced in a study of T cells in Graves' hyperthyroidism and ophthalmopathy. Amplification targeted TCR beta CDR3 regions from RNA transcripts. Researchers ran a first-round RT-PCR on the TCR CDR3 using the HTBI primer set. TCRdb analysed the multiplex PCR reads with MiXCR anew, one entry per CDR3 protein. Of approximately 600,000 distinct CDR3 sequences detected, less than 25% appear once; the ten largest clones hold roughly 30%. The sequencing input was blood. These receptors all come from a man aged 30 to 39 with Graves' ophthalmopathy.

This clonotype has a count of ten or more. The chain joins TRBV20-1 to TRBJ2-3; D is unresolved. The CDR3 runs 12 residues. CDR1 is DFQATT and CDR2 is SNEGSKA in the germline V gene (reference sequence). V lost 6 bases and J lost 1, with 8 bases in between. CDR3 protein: CSASAGTDTQYF. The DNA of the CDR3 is TGCAGTGCCAGTGCGGGCACAGATACGCAGTATTTT.

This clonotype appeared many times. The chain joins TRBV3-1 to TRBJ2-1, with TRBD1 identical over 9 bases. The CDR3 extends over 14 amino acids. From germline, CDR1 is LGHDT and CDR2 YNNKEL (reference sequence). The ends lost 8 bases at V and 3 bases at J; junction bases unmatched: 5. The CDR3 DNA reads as TGTGCCAGCGGGGAGACAGGGGGCTACAATGAGCAGTTCTTC. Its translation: CASGETGGYNEQFF.

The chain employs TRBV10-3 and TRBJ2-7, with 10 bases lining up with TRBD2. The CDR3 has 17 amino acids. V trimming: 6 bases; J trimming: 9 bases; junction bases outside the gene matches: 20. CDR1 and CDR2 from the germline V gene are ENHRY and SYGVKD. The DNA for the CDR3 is TGTGCCATCAGCCTCCAACCCAGCGGGAGGGCCGACCACGGGCAGTACTTC. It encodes CAISLQPSGRADHGQYF.

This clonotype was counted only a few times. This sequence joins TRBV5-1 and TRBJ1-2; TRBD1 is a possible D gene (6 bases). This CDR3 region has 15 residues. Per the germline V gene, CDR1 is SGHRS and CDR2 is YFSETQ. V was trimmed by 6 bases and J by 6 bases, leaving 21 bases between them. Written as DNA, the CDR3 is TGCGCCAGCATAGGACAGACGGGAGGAACTGATGGCTACACCTTC. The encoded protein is CASIGQTGGTDGYTF.

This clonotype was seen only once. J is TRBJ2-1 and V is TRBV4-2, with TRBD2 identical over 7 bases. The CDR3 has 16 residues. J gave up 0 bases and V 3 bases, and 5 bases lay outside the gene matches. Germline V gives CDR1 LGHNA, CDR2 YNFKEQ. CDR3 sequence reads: CASSHHSGSSYNEQFF. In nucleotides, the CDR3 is TGTGCCAGCAGCCACCATAGCGGGTCCTCCTACAATGAGCAGTTCTTC.

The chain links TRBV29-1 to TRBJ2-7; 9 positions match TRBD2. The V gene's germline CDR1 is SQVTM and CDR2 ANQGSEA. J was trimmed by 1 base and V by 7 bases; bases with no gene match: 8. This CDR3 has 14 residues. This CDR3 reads CSARTSALSYEQYF. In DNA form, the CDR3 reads TGCAGCGCCCGGACTAGCGCCTTGTCCTACGAGCAGTACTTC.

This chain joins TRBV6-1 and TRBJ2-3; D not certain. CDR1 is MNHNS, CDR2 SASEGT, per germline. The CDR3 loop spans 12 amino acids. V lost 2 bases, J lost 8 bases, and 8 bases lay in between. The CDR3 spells CASSEMARTQYF. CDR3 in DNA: TGTGCCAGCAGTGAAATGGCACGTACGCAGTATTTT.

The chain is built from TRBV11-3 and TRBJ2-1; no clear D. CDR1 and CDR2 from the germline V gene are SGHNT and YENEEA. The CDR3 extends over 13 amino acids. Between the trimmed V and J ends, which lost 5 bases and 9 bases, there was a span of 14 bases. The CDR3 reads CASSPLHGGEQFF. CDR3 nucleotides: TGTGCCAGCAGCCCCCTTCATGGTGGTGAGCAGTTCTTC.

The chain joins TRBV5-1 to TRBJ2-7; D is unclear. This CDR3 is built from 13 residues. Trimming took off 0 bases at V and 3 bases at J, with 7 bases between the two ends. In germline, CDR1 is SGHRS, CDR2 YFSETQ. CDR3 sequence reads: CASSLGDDYEQYF. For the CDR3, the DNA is TGCGCCAGCAGCTTGGGGGATGACTACGAGCAGTACTTC.

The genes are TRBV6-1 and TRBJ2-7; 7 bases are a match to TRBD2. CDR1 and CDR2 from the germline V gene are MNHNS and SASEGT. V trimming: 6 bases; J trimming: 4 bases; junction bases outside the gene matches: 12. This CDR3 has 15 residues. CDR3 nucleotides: TGTGCCAGCAGCCCGGGGTGGGGCGGGAGTTACGAGCAGTACTTC. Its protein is CASSPGWGGSYEQYF.

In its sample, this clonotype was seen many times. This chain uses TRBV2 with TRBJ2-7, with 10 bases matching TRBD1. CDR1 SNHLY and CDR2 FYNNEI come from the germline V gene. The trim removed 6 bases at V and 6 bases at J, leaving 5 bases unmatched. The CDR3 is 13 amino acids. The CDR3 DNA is TGTGCCAGCAGGGTGACAGGGGGCTTCGAGCAGTACTTC. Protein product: CASRVTGGFEQYF.

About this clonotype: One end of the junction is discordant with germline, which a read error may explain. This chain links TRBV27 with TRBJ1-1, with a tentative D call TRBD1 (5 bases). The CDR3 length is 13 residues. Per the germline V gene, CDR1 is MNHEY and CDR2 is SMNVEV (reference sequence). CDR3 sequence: CTSSLAGFPEAFF. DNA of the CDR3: TGTACCAGCAGTTTGGCAGGGTTCCCTGAAGCTTTCTTT.

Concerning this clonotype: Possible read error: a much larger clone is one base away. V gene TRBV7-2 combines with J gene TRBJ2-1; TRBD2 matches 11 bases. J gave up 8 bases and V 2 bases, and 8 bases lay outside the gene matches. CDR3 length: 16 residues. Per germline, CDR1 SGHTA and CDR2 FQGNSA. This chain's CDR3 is CASSLNRLAGGDEQFF. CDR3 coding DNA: TGTGCCAGCAGCTTAAATCGGCTAGCGGGAGGCGATGAGCAGTTCTTC.

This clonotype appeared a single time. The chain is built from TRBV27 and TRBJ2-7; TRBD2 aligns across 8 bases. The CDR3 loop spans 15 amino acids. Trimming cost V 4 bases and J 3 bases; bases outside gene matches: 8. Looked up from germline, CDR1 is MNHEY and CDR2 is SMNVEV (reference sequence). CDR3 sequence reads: CASSWKGLGDYEQYF. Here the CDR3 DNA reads TGTGCCAGCAGTTGGAAGGGACTAGGGGACTACGAGCAGTACTTC.

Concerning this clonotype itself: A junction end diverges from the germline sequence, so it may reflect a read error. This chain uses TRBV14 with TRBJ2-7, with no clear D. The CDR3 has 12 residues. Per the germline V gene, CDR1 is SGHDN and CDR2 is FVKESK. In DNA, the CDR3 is TGTGCCAACAGCGATAGCTCCTACGAGCAGTACTTC. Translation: CANSDSSYEQYF.

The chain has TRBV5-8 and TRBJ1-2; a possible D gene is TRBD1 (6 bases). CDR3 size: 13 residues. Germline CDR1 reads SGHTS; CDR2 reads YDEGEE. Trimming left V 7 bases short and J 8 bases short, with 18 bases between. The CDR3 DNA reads TGTGCCAGCGACTTAACAGGGACGGACGGCTACACCTTC. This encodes CASDLTGTDGYTF.

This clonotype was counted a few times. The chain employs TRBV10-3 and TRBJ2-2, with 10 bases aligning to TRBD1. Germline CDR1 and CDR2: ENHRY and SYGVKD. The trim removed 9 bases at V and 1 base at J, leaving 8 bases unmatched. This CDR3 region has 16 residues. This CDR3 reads CAITGTGALNTGELFF. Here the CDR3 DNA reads TGTGCCATAACCGGGACAGGGGCGCTGAACACCGGGGAGCTGTTTTTT.

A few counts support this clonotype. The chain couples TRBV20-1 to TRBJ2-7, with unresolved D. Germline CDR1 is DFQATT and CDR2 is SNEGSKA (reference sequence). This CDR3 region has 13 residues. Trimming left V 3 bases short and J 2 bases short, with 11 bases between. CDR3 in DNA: TGCAGTGCTAGGGCCGTCTTAGCCTACGAGCAGTACTTC. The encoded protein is CSARAVLAYEQYF.

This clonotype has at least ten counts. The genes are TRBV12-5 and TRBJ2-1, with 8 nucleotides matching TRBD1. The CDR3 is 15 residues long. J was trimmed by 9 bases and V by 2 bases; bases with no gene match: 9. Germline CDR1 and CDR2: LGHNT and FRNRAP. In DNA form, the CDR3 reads TGTGCTAGTGGTTTGTTTACAGGGGGTTTGGGTGAGCAGTTCTTC. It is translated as CASGLFTGGLGEQFF.

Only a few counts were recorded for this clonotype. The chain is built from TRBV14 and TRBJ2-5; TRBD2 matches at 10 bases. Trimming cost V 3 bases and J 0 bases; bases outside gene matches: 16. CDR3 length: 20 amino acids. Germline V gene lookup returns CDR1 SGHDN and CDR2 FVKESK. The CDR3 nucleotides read TGTGCCAGCAGCCAGCGAAGGACTAGCGGAATATTAACGTACCAAGAGACCCAGTACTTC. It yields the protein CASSQRRTSGILTYQETQYF. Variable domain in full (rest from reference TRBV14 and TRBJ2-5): EAGVTQFPSHSVIEKGQTVTLRCDPISGHDNLYWYRRVMGKEIKFLLHFVKESKQDESGMPNNRFLAERTGGTYSTLKVQPAELEDSGVYFCASSQRRTSGILTYQETQYFGPGTRLLVL.

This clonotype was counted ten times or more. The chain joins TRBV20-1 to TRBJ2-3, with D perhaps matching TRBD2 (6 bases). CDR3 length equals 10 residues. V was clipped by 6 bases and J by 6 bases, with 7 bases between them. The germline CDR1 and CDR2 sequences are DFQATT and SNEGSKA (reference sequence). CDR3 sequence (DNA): TGCAGTGCCGCGGGGGATACGCAGTATTTT. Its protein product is CSAAGDTQYF.

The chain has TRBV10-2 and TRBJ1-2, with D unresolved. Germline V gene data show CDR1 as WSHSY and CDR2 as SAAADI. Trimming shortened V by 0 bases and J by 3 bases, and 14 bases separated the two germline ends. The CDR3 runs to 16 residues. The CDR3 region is CASSESGPGRDYGYTF. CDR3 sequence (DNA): TGCGCCAGCAGTGAGTCAGGCCCCGGGAGGGACTATGGCTACACCTTC.

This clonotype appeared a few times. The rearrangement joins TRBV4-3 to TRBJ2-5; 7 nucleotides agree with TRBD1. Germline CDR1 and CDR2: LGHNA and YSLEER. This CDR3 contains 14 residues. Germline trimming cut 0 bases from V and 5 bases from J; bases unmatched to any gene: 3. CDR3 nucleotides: TGCGCCAGCAGCCAAGATCAAGGGGGCGAGACCCAGTACTTC. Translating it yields CASSQDQGGETQYF.

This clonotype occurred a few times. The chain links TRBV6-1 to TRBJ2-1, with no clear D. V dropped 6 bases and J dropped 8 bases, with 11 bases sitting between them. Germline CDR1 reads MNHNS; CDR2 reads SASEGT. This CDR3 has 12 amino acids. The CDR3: CASSEILDEQFF. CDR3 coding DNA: TGTGCCAGCAGCGAGATTCTCGATGAGCAGTTCTTC.

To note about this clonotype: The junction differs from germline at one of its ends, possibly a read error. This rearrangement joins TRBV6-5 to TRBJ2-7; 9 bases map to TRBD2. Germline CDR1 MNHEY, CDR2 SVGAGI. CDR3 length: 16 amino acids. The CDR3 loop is CASSYASSGTPYEHYF. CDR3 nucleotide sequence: TGTGCCAGCAGTTACGCCTCTAGCGGGACGCCCTACGAGCACTACTTC.

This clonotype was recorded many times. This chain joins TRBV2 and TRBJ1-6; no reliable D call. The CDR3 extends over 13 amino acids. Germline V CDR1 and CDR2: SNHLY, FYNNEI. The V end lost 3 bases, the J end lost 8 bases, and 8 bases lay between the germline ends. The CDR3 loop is CASSDRWDSPLHF. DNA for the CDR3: TGTGCCAGCAGTGATAGGTGGGATTCACCCCTCCACTTT.

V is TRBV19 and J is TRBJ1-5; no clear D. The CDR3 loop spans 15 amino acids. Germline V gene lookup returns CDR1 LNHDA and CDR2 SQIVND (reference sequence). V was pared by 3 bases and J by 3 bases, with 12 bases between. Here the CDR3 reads CASSILGSLNQPQHF. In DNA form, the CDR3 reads TGTGCCAGTAGTATTTTGGGCAGTCTCAATCAGCCCCAGCATTTT.

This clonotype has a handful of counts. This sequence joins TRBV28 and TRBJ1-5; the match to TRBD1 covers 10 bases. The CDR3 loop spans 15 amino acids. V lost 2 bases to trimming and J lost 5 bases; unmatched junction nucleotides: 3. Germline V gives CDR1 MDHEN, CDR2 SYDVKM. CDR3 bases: TGTGCCAGCAGTTTAGTGACAGGGGGCTATCAGCCCCAGCATTTT. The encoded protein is CASSLVTGGYQPQHF.

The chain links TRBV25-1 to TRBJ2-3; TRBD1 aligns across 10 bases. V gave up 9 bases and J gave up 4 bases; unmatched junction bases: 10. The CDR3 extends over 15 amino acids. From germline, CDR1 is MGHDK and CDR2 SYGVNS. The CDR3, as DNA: TGTGCCAGTAGATCGGGACAGGGGCTTGCAGATACGCAGTATTTT. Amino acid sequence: CASRSGQGLADTQYF.

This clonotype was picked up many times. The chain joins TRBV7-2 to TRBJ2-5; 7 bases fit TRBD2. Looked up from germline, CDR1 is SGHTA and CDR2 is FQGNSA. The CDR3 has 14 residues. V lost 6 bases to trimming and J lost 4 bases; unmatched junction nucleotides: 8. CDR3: CASSGAGAGETQYF. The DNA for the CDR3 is TGTGCCAGCAGTGGGGCGGGAGCCGGAGAGACCCAGTACTTC.